The rows below give T cell receptor beta chains drawn from one sample of a study of cytomegalovirus exposure and HLA in healthy donors. TCRdb's table, derived via immunoSEQ multiplex PCR, lists solely in-frame clones and lacks some. The sample lists about 100,000 clones; 65% to 80% were seen once. Sequencing was carried out using PBMCs. The origin of the receptors is a male donor in good health and CMV-seronegative. Both conserved end residues are part of each CDR3. The D gene is left open where the match is weak. A row's size may be missing; if present it is once, few, many or a size class.

CSATGGQGEQYF | TGCAGCGCCACAGGTGGACAAGGCGAGCAGTACTTC | NA | TRBV29-1 | 12 | NA | TRBJ2-7
CASSPLPRAGDQETQYF | TGTGCCAGTAGTCCACTCCCGCGGGCGGGGGACCAAGAGACCCAGTACTTC | NA | TRBV19 | 17 | TRBD2 | TRBJ2-5
CASSARLRQNSEQFF | TGTGCCAGCAGTGCCAGACTTCGACAGAATAGTGAGCAGTTCTTC | NA | TRBV2 | 15 | NA | TRBJ2-1
CASKSAVREKLFF | TGTGCCAGCAAGTCAGCCGTGAGGGAAAAACTGTTTTTT | NA | TRBV25-1 | 13 | NA | TRBJ1-4
CASRGADSMNTEAFF | TGTGCCAGTAGGGGGGCAGACTCGATGAACACTGAAGCTTTCTTT | NA | TRBV19 | 15 | NA | TRBJ1-1
CASSSGTSGAYSYEQYF | TGTGCCAGCAGCTCCGGGACTAGCGGGGCGTACTCCTACGAGCAGTACTTC | few | TRBV7-2 | 17 | TRBD2 | TRBJ2-7
CASSLVGGSNIEAFF | TGTGCCAGCAGCTTAGTTGGGGGCAGTAACATTGAAGCTTTCTTT | NA | TRBV7-9 | 15 | NA | TRBJ1-1
CASGPGTSGGNEQFF | TGTGCCAGCGGGCCTGGGACTAGCGGGGGGAATGAGCAGTTCTTC | NA | TRBV6-4 | 15 | TRBD2 | TRBJ2-1
CASSGPGLAGSGTQFF | TGCGCCAGCAGTGGACCGGGACTAGCGGGATCGGGGACGCAGTTCTTC | NA | TRBV10-1 | 16 | TRBD2 | TRBJ2-1
CASSEPGQGGYTF | TGTGCCAGCAGTGAACCGGGACAGGGTGGCTACACCTTC | NA | TRBV25-1 | 13 | TRBD1 | TRBJ1-2
CASSAGQGHYGYTF | TGTGCCAGCAGCGCGGGACAGGGTCACTATGGCTACACCTTC | few | TRBV7-9 | 14 | TRBD1 | TRBJ1-2
CASSEGTGGYNEQFF | TGTGCCAGCAGTGAAGGAACAGGGGGGTACAATGAGCAGTTCTTC | NA | TRBV6-1 | 15 | TRBD1 | TRBJ2-1
CASSPTGVGYTF | TGTGCCAGCTCGCCTACAGGGGTCGGCTACACCTTC | NA | TRBV18 | 12 | TRBD1 | TRBJ1-2
CASSLRAGYSGPQHF | TGTGCCAGCAGTTTAAGAGCGGGGTACAGCGGGCCCCAGCATTTT | NA | TRBV28 | 15 | NA | TRBJ1-5
CASRSTGIYEQYF | TGTGCCAGCAGGTCCACAGGGATCTACGAGCAGTACTTC | NA | TRBV6-5 | 13 | NA | TRBJ2-7
CASSGQGLFYEQYF | TGTGCCAGCAGTGGCCAGGGCCTCTTTTACGAGCAGTACTTC | NA | TRBV6-1 | 14 | NA | TRBJ2-7
CASSGPLNEQFF | TGTGCCAGCAGTGGGCCCTTAAATGAGCAGTTCTTC | NA | TRBV6-1 | 12 | NA | TRBJ2-1
CASSPGVAGTTDTQYF | TGTGCCAGCAGTCCCGGAGTAGCGGGGACCACAGATACGCAGTATTTT | NA | TRBV27 | 16 | TRBD2 | TRBJ2-3
CASLAGHNRPGYGYTF | TGCGCCAGCTTAGCAGGACACAACCGGCCGGGCTATGGCTACACCTTC | NA | TRBV10-2 | 16 | NA | TRBJ1-2
CASNGGGVDEQYF | TGTGCCAGTAATGGGGGCGGCGTCGACGAGCAGTACTTC | NA | TRBV19 | 13 | NA | TRBJ2-7
CSGTLAGGPNEQFF | TGCAGCGGTACACTAGCGGGAGGGCCCAATGAGCAGTTCTTC | few | TRBV29-1 | 14 | TRBD2 | TRBJ2-1
CASSSDRGPNTEAFF | TGTGCCAGCAGTAGCGACAGGGGGCCGAACACTGAAGCTTTCTTT | few | TRBV6-5 | 15 | TRBD1 | TRBJ1-1
CASSLHGYLTGELFF | TGTGCCAGCAGTTTACACGGTTACCTTACCGGGGAGCTGTTTTTT | NA | TRBV28 | 15 | NA | TRBJ2-2
CASSFGQANTGELFF | TGTGCCAGCAGCTTCGGACAGGCGAACACCGGGGAGCTGTTTTTT | NA | TRBV9 | 15 | TRBD1 | TRBJ2-2
CASSPRLVPYYNEQFF | TGTGCCAGTAGTCCGAGACTAGTCCCTTACTACAATGAGCAGTTCTTC | NA | TRBV19 | 16 | NA | TRBJ2-1
CASSLQGQGAGNTIYF | TGTGCCAGCAGCTTACAAGGACAGGGTGCTGGAAACACCATATATTTT | NA | TRBV7-9 | 16 | TRBD1 | TRBJ1-3
CARSSPGTASTYEQYF | TGTGCCAGAAGCTCGCCCGGGACAGCCTCAACCTACGAGCAGTACTTC | NA | TRBV5-3 | 16 | TRBD1 | TRBJ2-7
CASSESWQSYEQYF | TGTGCCAGCAGTGAAAGTTGGCAGTCCTACGAGCAGTACTTC | NA | TRBV6-1 | 14 | NA | TRBJ2-7
CASRPEGNLNEQFF | TGTGCAAGTCGCCCCGAGGGCAACCTCAATGAGCAGTTCTTC | NA | TRBV12-2 | 14 | NA | TRBJ2-1
CASSPNVLTEAFF | TGTGCCAGCAGCCCTAACGTCCTCACTGAAGCTTTCTTT | NA | TRBV14 | 13 | NA | TRBJ1-1
CASSGRTYNTEAFF | TGCGCCAGCAGCGGGAGGACTTACAACACTGAAGCTTTCTTT | NA | TRBV5-1 | 14 | NA | TRBJ1-1
CASSARQVNEKLFF | TGTGCCAGCAGCGCAAGACAGGTGAATGAAAAACTGTTTTTT | once | TRBV9 | 14 | NA | TRBJ1-4
CASSLSPNTEAFF | TGTGCCAGCAGTTTATCCCCAAACACTGAAGCTTTCTTT | NA | TRBV27 | 13 | NA | TRBJ1-1
CASSPISGSLNEQFF | TGTGCCAGCAGTCCCATAAGCGGGAGTTTGAATGAGCAGTTCTTC | NA | TRBV7-9 | 15 | TRBD2 | TRBJ2-1
CASTEAGGPNEQFF | TGTGCCAGCACGGAAGCGGGAGGGCCCAATGAGCAGTTCTTC | NA | TRBV2 | 14 | TRBD2 | TRBJ2-1
CASSLRAGGPHNEQFF | TGTGCCAGCAGCTTACGGGCGGGAGGGCCTCACAATGAGCAGTTCTTC | NA | TRBV7-9 | 16 | TRBD2 | TRBJ2-1
CASSQEGLGYNEQFF | TGCGCCAGCAGCCAAGAGGGACTAGGGTACAATGAGCAGTTCTTC | few | TRBV4-1 | 15 | TRBD2 | TRBJ2-1
CASSLSFSSSGANVLTF | TGTGCCAGCAGCTTGTCCTTCTCGAGCTCTGGGGCCAACGTCCTGACTTTC | NA | TRBV5-4 | 17 | NA | TRBJ2-6
CASSSLTEPNEKLFF | TGTGCCAGCAGCTCACTTACGGAGCCTAATGAAAAACTGTTTTTT | NA | TRBV13 | 15 | NA | TRBJ1-4
CATSRDQGANGYTF | TGTGCCACCAGCAGAGATCAGGGGGCGAATGGCTACACCTTC | NA | TRBV15 | 14 | TRBD1 | TRBJ1-2
CASSRLGTGGSYEQYF | TGTGCCAGCAGCCGCTTGGGGACAGGGGGCTCCTACGAGCAGTACTTC | few | TRBV5-6 | 16 | TRBD1 | TRBJ2-7
CASSPRWRGLMNTEAFF | TGTGCCAGCAGCCCTAGATGGAGGGGCCTGATGAACACTGAAGCTTTCTTT | NA | TRBV5-6 | 17 | NA | TRBJ1-1
CASSLGGSGYEQYF | TGCGCCAGCAGCTTGGGCGGGAGTGGGTACGAGCAGTACTTC | NA | TRBV5-1 | 14 | TRBD2 | TRBJ2-7
CASSEGLQETQYF | TGTGCCAGCAGCGAGGGACTTCAAGAGACCCAGTACTTC | NA | TRBV11-2 | 13 | NA | TRBJ2-5
CASSPVAEGSYNEQFF | TGTGCCAGCAGCCCCGTAGCGGAGGGCTCCTACAATGAGCAGTTCTTC | NA | TRBV7-8 | 16 | NA | TRBJ2-1
CSAGRGGYTF | TGCAGTGCTGGAAGGGGTGGCTACACCTTC | NA | TRBV20-1 | 10 | NA | TRBJ1-2
CSVDLAGGEQFF | TGCAGCGTTGACTTAGCGGGAGGGGAGCAGTTCTTC | few | TRBV29-1 | 12 | TRBD2 | TRBJ2-1
CASSMAGQYTGELFF | TGTGCCAGTAGTATGGCTGGACAGTACACCGGGGAGCTGTTTTTT | NA | TRBV19 | 15 | NA | TRBJ2-2
CASSYSVRTGGEQYF | TGTGCCAGCAGTTACTCGGTTCGGACAGGGGGCGAGCAGTACTTC | NA | TRBV6-5 | 15 | TRBD1 | TRBJ2-7
CASSIGPRLAAQYF | TGTGCCAGCAGTATTGGGCCGAGGCTAGCGGCGCAGTATTTT | NA | TRBV28 | 14 | TRBD2 | TRBJ2-3
CASSYDRDNGYTF | TGTGCCAGCAGTTACGACAGGGACAATGGCTACACCTTC | NA | TRBV6-6 | 13 | TRBD1 | TRBJ1-2
CASSDRPRGTDTQYF | TGCGCCAGCAGCGACAGACCCCGGGGCACAGATACGCAGTATTTT | once | TRBV23-1 | 15 | NA | TRBJ2-3